Each of the 24 T cell receptor beta chains below was sequenced from the same sample in a study of cytomegalovirus exposure and HLA in healthy donors. Primers: 60 Vbeta forward and 13 Jbeta reverse. TCRdb's table, derived via immunoSEQ multiplex PCR, lists solely in-frame clones and lacks some. The sample contains roughly 170,000 clones, more than 65% of which appear only once. Sequenced sample: PBMCs. The receptors were sampled from a male donor in good health and CMV-seronegative.

This clone was seen only a few times. V usage is TRBV4-3 and J usage is TRBJ1-2, with TRBD1 matching 8 bases. The V segment lost 0 bases and the J segment 8 bases; nucleotides outside the gene matches: 5. Germline CDR1 is LGHNA and CDR2 is YSLEER. CDR3 length equals 14 residues. This chain's CDR3 is CASSQDRGLGGYTF. CDR3 DNA: TGCGCCAGCAGCCAAGACAGGGGGCTCGGGGGCTACACCTTC.

This clone appeared a single time. The gene calls are TRBV27 and TRBJ2-1; maybe TRBD1 (5 bases). The germline V gene encodes CDR1 MNHEY and CDR2 SMNVEV (reference sequence). Trimming took off 2 bases at V and 4 bases at J, with 12 bases between the two ends. The CDR3 is 15 amino acids. This CDR3 reads CASSLGTGWYNEQFF. For the CDR3, the DNA is TGTGCCAGCAGTTTAGGAACAGGATGGTACAATGAGCAGTTCTTC.

V is TRBV5-5 and J is TRBJ1-1; perhaps TRBD1 as D (6 bases). There are 11 residues in the CDR3. V gave up 4 bases and J gave up 7 bases, with 8 bases separating them. In germline, CDR1 is SGHKS, CDR2 YYEKEE (reference sequence). In DNA, the CDR3 is TGTGCCAGCAGCATACAGGGTGAAGCTTTCTTT. Its translation: CASSIQGEAFF.

The chain employs TRBV28 and TRBJ2-7; D might be TRBD2 (5 bases). Germline CDR1 and CDR2: MDHEN and SYDVKM. Deletions cut 3 bases from V and 0 bases from J, with 12 bases between. The CDR3 is made up of 15 amino acids. The DNA of the CDR3 is TGTGCCAGCAGTTTCCGCGGACTCAACTCCTACGAGCAGTACTTC. It yields the protein CASSFRGLNSYEQYF.

The chain joins TRBV4-1 to TRBJ2-1; TRBD1 matches 7 bases. Germline V gene sequence: CDR1 MGHRA, CDR2 YSYEKL. The CDR3 length is 18 residues. V trimming: 0 bases; J trimming: 2 bases; junction bases outside the gene matches: 10. For the CDR3, the DNA is TGCGCCAGCAGCCAAGAAGGAACGACCCAGGGGGCCTACAATGAGCAGTTCTTC. The encoded protein is CASSQEGTTQGAYNEQFF.

The rearrangement uses TRBV21-1 and TRBJ2-2; TRBD1 is taken as the D call from the table, unchecked against the DNA. TRBV21-1 is a known pseudogene. The CDR3 has 17 amino acids. The CDR3 region has the DNA TGTGCCAGCAGCAAAGAGGGGACAGGCCAGGGGCGTGCGGAGCTGTTTTTT. It encodes CASSKEGTGQGRAELFF.

The table lists this clone with a count of one. The chain joins TRBV13 to TRBJ2-3, with TRBD1 matching over 9 bases. The CDR3 runs 18 residues. Germline assignment: CDR1 PRHDT and CDR2 FYEKMQ (reference sequence). The trim removed 9 bases at V and 8 bases at J, leaving 24 bases unmatched. The CDR3 is CASINRGRFSPTPLTQYF. CDR3 nucleotides: TGTGCCAGTATAAACAGGGGGCGCTTCTCACCCACCCCCCTTACGCAGTATTTT.

This clone appeared a few times. The chain employs TRBV15 and TRBJ2-3, with TRBD2 matching 7 bases. Germline CDR1 is LNHNV and CDR2 is YYDKDF (reference sequence). The CDR3 runs to 15 residues. J gave up 2 bases and V 3 bases, and 5 bases lay outside the gene matches. The CDR3 is CATSRGRVATDTQYF. DNA of the CDR3: TGTGCCACCAGCAGGGGGAGGGTGGCCACAGATACGCAGTATTTT.

This clone has a single count. The rearrangement joins TRBV11-3 to TRBJ2-3, with D tentatively TRBD2 (5 bases). V lost 3 bases, J lost 4 bases, and 11 bases lay in between. The V gene's germline CDR1 is SGHNT and CDR2 YENEEA. The CDR3 totals 14 residues. The CDR3 coding sequence is TGTGCCAGCAGCTTCAGCGGTTGGGCAGATACGCAGTATTTT. It yields the protein CASSFSGWADTQYF.

Comments on this clone: One junction end disagrees with the germline gene, perhaps due to a read error. V usage is TRBV25-1 and J usage is TRBJ1-3; 7 positions match TRBD1. Germline loops: CDR1 MGHDK, CDR2 SYGVNS. CDR3 size: 16 residues. The CDR3 DNA follows: TGTGCCAGCGGTGACAGGGCCGGTTCTGCTGGAAACACCATATATTTT. Encoded protein: CASGDRAGSAGNTIYF. The whole variable domain, filled in from reference TRBV25-1 and TRBJ1-3, reads EADIYQTPRYLVIGTGKKITLECSQTMGHDKMYWYQQDPGMELHLIHYSYGVNSTEKGDLSSESTVSRIRTEHFPLTLESARPSHTSQYLCASGDRAGSAGNTIYFGEGSWLTVV.

CDR3 in DNA: TGTGCCAGCAGCTCAGCCGGTGCGCGGAGCACAGATACGCAGTATTTT. This translates into CASSSAGARSTDTQYF. The rearrangement uses TRBV7-2 and TRBJ2-3; D gene ambiguous. Germline V CDR1 and CDR2: SGHTA, FQGNSA. V was shortened by 4 bases and J by 0 bases, with 14 bases between the two germline ends. CDR3 length equals 16 residues. The complete variable domain, with remaining parts taken from reference TRBV7-2 and TRBJ2-3, reads GAGVSQSPSNKVTEKGKDVELRCDPISGHTALYWYRQSLGQGLEFLIYFQGNSAPDKSGLPSDRFSAERTGGSVSTLTIQRTQQEDSAVYLCASSSAGARSTDTQYFGPGTRLTVL.

The rearrangement joins TRBV11-3 to TRBJ2-2; 7 nucleotides align to TRBD1. Germline CDR1 SGHNT, CDR2 YENEEA. The CDR3 has 15 residues. The V segment lost 5 bases and the J segment 0 bases; nucleotides outside the gene matches: 3. CDR3 region: CASSRDSSNTGELFF. The CDR3 DNA reads as TGTGCCAGCAGCCGGGACAGTTCGAACACCGGGGAGCTGTTTTTT.

CDR3 DNA sequence: TGTGCCAGCAAAGAGGGCCGGCAGCCCCAGCATTTT. The encoded protein is CASKEGRQPQHF. The chain combines TRBV2 with TRBJ1-5; unclear D gene. The CDR3 is 12 amino acids. V was shortened by 7 bases and J by 7 bases, with 11 bases between the two germline ends. Germline CDR1 SNHLY, CDR2 FYNNEI.

This rearrangement joins TRBV5-6 to TRBJ2-1; perhaps TRBD2 as D (5 bases). The CDR3 has 17 amino acids. Trimming took off 4 bases at V and 4 bases at J, with 21 bases between the two ends. Germline V CDR1 and CDR2: SGHDT, YYEEEE. The CDR3 region has the DNA TGTGCCAGCAGCCTTCCACTATGGAGGTTTCCTTACAATGAGCAGTTCTTC. It yields the protein CASSLPLWRFPYNEQFF.

V is TRBV5-1 and J is TRBJ2-7; 9 bases are a match to TRBD2. J lost 1 base, V lost 6 bases, and 8 bases had no gene match. CDR1 is SGHRS and CDR2 is YFSETQ in the germline V gene. The CDR3 totals 15 residues. DNA for the CDR3: TGCGCCAGCAAACGGGAGACTAGCGGATCCTACGAGCAGTACTTC. Residues: CASKRETSGSYEQYF.

The V and J genes are TRBV19 and TRBJ1-4, with 9 bases fitting TRBD1. The V gene's germline CDR1 is LNHDA and CDR2 SQIVND (reference sequence). Trimming took 11 bases from V and 4 from J; bases not matched to a gene: 11. The CDR3 extends over 15 amino acids. The CDR3, as DNA: TGTGCCTGTCGCCCGGGACAGGGAATTAATGAAAAACTGTTTTTT. The encoded protein is CACRPGQGINEKLFF.

V and J are TRBV9 and TRBJ2-7; D call uncertain. V lost 0 bases and J 5 bases, leaving 12 bases between the germline ends. Germline V CDR1 and CDR2: SGDLS, YYNGEE. The CDR3 is made up of 14 amino acids. CDR3 bases: TGTGCCAGCAGCGTAGAAGTTAGGAGCCACGAGCAGTACTTC. It codes for CASSVEVRSHEQYF.

This clone was seen more than once but under ten times. This chain uses TRBV5-4 with TRBJ2-5; 8 nucleotides line up with TRBD2. CDR3 size: 16 residues. V shed 1 base and J 5 bases; nucleotides not matched to a gene: 10. Germline V gene lookup returns CDR1 SGHNT and CDR2 YYREEE (reference sequence). The CDR3: CASSLSGSGGVETQYF. In DNA form, the CDR3 reads TGTGCCAGCAGCTTGTCGGGATCGGGAGGGGTTGAGACCCAGTACTTC. The full variable domain, its missing parts supplied by reference TRBV5-4 and TRBJ2-5, is ETGVTQSPTHLIKTRGQQVTLRCSSQSGHNTVSWYQQALGQGPQFIFQYYREEENGRGNFPPRFSGLQFPNYSSELNVNALELDDSALYLCASSLSGSGGVETQYFGPGTRLLVL.

The gene calls are TRBV6-5 and TRBJ1-1; a possible D gene is TRBD1 (6 bases). The germline CDR1 and CDR2 sequences are MNHEY and SVGAGI. V was shortened by 2 bases and J by 4 bases, with 11 bases between the two germline ends. The CDR3 covers 14 residues. The CDR3 loop is CASSYVGRGTEAFF. The CDR3 region has the DNA TGTGCCAGCAGTTACGTTGGCAGGGGCACTGAAGCTTTCTTT.

This chain uses TRBV19 with TRBJ2-7, with TRBD2 identical over 8 bases. The germline CDR1 and CDR2 sequences are LNHDA and SQIVND (reference sequence). V trimming: 10 bases; J trimming: 0 bases; junction bases outside the gene matches: 14. The CDR3 loop spans 16 amino acids. This CDR3 is CATGLAGVGFSYEQYF. The CDR3 coding sequence is TGTGCCACCGGACTAGCTGGGGTCGGTTTCTCCTACGAGCAGTACTTC. Variable domain in full (rest from reference TRBV19 and TRBJ2-7): DGGITQSPKYLFRKEGQNVTLSCEQNLNHDAMYWYRQDPGQGLRLIYYSQIVNDFQKGDIAEGYSVSREKKESFPLTVTSAQKNPTAFYLCATGLAGVGFSYEQYFGPGTRLTVT.

The chain joins TRBV5-1 to TRBJ2-3; D unclear. This CDR3 spans 14 amino acids. Trimming shortened V by 1 base and J by 0 bases, and 6 bases separated the two germline ends. Germline CDR1 is SGHRS and CDR2 is YFSETQ. The CDR3 sequence is CASSLLSSTDTQYF. The CDR3 bases are TGCGCCAGCAGCTTGTTGTCGAGCACAGATACGCAGTATTTT.

This clone showed up just a few times. The V call is TRBV6-5, the J call TRBJ1-5; D remains ambiguous. This CDR3 is built from 15 residues. The germline V and J ends were trimmed by 2 bases and 1 base, with 9 bases remaining between them. In germline, CDR1 is MNHEY, CDR2 SVGAGI. CDR3 bases: TGTGCCAGCAGTTACAGCGTCCAAAGCAATCAGCCCCAGCATTTT. It encodes CASSYSVQSNQPQHF.

The J gene is TRBJ1-1, the V gene TRBV11-2; a weak D match, TRBD1 (5 bases). The CDR3 spans 18 residues. Per the germline V gene, CDR1 is SGHAT and CDR2 is FQNNGV. V dropped 2 bases and J dropped 2 bases, with 21 bases sitting between them. CDR3 sequence reads: CASSLRQWGGSNNTEAFF. In DNA, the CDR3 is TGTGCCAGCAGCTTACGGCAGTGGGGGGGAAGTAATAACACTGAAGCTTTCTTT. The full variable domain, its missing parts supplied by reference TRBV11-2 and TRBJ1-1, is EAGVAQSPRYKIIEKRQSVAFWCNPISGHATLYWYQQILGQGPKLLIQFQNNGVVDDSQLPKDRFSAERLKGVDSTLKIQPAKLEDSAVYLCASSLRQWGGSNNTEAFFGQGTRLTVV.

V and J are TRBV5-1 and TRBJ2-7; 7 bases are a match to TRBD1. Germline V lookup: CDR1 SGHRS, CDR2 YFSETQ. Unmatched junction bases numbered 10, after V lost 4 bases and J lost 3 bases. The CDR3 contains 15 residues. CDR3: CASSQERGRHYEQYF. The CDR3 DNA follows: TGCGCCAGCAGCCAGGAAAGGGGGCGGCACTACGAGCAGTACTTC.